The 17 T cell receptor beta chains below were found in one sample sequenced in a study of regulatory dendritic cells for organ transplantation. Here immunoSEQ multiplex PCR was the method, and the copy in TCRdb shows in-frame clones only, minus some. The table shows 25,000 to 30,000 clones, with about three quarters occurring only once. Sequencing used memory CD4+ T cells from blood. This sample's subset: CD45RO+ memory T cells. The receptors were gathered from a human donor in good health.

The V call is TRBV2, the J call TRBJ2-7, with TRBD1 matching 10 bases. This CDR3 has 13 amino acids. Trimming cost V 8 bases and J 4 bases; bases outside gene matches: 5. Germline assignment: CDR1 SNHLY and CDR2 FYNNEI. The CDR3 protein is CASLRQGAYEQYF. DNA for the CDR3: TGTGCCAGCCTGAGACAGGGGGCGTACGAGCAGTACTTC. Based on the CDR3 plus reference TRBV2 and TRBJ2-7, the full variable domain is EPEVTQTPSHQVTQMGQEVILRCVPISNHLYFYWYRQILGQKVEFLVSFYNNEISEKSEIFDDQFSVERPDGSNFTLKIRSTKLEDSAMYFCASLRQGAYEQYFGPGTRLTVT.

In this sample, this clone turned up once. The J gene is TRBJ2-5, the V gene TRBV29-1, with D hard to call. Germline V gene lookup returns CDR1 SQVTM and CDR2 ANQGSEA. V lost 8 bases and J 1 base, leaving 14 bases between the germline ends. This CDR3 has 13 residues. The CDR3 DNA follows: TGCAGCCACCGTACGAGTGTCCAAGAGACCCAGTACTTC. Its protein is CSHRTSVQETQYF.

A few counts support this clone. Written as DNA, the CDR3 is TGTGCCAGCACTTGGAGGCCACAAACCGGGGAGCTGTTTTTT. This codes for CASTWRPQTGELFF. V is TRBV6-1 and J is TRBJ2-2, with D possibly matching TRBD2 (5 bases). From germline, CDR1 is MNHNS and CDR2 SASEGT. Deletions cut 7 bases from V and 5 bases from J, with 14 bases between. The CDR3 extends over 14 amino acids.

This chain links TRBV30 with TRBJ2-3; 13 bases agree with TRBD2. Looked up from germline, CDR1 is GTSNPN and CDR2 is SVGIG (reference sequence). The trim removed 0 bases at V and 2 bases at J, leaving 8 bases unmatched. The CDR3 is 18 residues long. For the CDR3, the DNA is TGTGCCTGGAGTGTACCTCGACTAGCGGGGGGAATCACAGATACGCAGTATTTT. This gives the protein CAWSVPRLAGGITDTQYF.

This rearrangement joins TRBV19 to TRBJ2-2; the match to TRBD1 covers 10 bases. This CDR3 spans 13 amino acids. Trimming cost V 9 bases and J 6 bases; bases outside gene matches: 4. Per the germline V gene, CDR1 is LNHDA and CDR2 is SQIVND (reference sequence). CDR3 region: CASRDRGSGELFF. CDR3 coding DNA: TGTGCCAGCCGGGACAGGGGATCCGGGGAGCTGTTTTTT.

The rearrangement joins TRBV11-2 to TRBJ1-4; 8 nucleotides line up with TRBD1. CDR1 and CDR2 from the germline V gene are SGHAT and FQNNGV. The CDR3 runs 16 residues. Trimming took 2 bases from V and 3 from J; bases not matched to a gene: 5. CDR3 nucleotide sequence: TGTGCCAGCAGCTTACAGGGGGCTCGGGCTAATGAAAAACTGTTTTTT. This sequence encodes CASSLQGARANEKLFF.

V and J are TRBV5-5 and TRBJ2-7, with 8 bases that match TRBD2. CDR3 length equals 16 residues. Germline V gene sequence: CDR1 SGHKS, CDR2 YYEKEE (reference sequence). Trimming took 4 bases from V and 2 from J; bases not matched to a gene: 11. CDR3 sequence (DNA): TGTGCCAGCAGCCTGGTCCCATCGGGGGGGACCTACGAGCAGTACTTC. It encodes CASSLVPSGGTYEQYF.

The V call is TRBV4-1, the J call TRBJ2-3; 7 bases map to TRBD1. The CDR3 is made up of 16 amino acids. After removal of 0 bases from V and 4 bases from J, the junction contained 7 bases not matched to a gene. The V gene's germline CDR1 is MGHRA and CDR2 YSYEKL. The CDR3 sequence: CASSQDRGGVADTQYF. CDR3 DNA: TGCGCCAGCAGCCAAGATCGAGGGGGCGTAGCAGATACGCAGTATTTT.

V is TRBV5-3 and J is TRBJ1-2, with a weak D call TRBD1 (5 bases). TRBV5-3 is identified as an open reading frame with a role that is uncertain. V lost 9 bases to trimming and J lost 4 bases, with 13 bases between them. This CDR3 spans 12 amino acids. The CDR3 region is CATRRDSYGYTF. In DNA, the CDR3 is TGTGCCACCCGCAGGGATAGCTATGGCTACACCTTC.

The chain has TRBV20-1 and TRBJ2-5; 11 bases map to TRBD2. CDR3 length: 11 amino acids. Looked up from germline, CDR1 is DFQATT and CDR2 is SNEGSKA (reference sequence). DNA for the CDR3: TGCAGGGCCGGGACTAGCGGAACTCAGTACTTC. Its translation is CRAGTSGTQYF.

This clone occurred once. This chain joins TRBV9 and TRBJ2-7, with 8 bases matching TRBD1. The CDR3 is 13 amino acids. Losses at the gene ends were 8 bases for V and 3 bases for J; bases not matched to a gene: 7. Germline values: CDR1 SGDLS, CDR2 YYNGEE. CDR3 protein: CASSKTGDYEQYF. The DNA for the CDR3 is TGTGCCAGTTCTAAGACAGGGGACTACGAGCAGTACTTC.

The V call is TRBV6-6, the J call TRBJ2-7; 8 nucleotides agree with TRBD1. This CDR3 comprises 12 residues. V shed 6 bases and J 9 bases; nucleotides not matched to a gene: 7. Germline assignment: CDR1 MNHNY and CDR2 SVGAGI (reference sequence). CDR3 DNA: TGTGCCAGCAGAGCAGGACAGGGTGGGCAGTACTTC. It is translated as CASRAGQGGQYF.

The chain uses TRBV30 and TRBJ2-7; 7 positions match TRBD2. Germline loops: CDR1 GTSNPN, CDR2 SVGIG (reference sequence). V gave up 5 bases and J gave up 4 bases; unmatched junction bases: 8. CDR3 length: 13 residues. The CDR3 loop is CAWGSGVSYEQYF. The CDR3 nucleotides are TGTGCCTGGGGGAGCGGGGTCTCGTACGAGCAGTACTTC.

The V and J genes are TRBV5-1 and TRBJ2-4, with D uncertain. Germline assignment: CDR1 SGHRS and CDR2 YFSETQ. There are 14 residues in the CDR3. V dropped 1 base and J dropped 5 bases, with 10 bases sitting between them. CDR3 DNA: TGCGCCAGCAGCTTGACCGGGCAAGAAAACATTCAGTACTTC. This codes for CASSLTGQENIQYF.

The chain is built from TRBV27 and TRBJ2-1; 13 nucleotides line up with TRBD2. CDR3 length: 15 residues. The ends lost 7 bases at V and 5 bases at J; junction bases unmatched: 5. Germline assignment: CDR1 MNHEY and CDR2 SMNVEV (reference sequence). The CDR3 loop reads CASTAGTSGNNEQFF. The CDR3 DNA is TGTGCCAGCACCGCCGGGACTAGCGGGAACAATGAGCAGTTCTTC.

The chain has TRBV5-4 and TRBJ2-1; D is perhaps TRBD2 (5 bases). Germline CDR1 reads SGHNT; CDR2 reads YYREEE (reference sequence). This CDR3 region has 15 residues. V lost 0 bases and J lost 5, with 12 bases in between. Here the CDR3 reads CASSLAGGLNNEQFF. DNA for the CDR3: TGTGCCAGCAGCTTGGCTGGCGGGCTTAACAATGAGCAGTTCTTC.

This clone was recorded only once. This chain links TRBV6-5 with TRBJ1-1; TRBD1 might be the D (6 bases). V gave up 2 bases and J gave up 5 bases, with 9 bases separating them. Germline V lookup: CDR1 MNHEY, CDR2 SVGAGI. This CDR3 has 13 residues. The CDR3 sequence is CASSYRGGTEAFF. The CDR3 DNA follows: TGTGCCAGCAGTTACCGAGGGGGGACTGAAGCTTTCTTT.